Included here is one T cell receptor beta chain sequence, with context. The same CDR3 can be traced to other DNA sequences in this sample. The entry originates in a study of blood T cell repertoires in COVID-19. Profiling relied on immunoSEQ multiplex PCR, and the TCRdb table lists in-frame clones only, not all of them. The sample consists of around 250,000 clones, approximately 90% of them appearing once. This TCR was recovered from a man between 50 and 59 years old who had been exposed to COVID-19. Sequenced: PBMCs or T cells enriched from blood (not recorded which).

The CDR3 DNA sequence: TGTGCCAGCAGCTTAGGAGGAGGGAATACTGAAGCTTTCTTT. Translation gives CASSLGGGNTEAFF. V and J are TRBV7-9 and TRBJ1-1, with D uncertain. Trimming shortened V by 1 base and J by 5 bases, and 11 bases separated the two germline ends. The CDR3 loop spans 14 amino acids. Per the germline V gene, CDR1 is SEHNR and CDR2 is FQNEAQ (reference sequence). Supplemented by reference TRBV7-9 and TRBJ1-1, the full variable domain reads DTGVSQNPRHKITKRGQNVTFRCDPISEHNRLYWYRQTLGQGPEFLTYFQNEAQLEKSRLLSDRFSAERPKGSFSTLEIQRTEQGDSAMYLCASSLGGGNTEAFFGQGTRLTVV.